This T cell receptor (beta chain) was captured in a study of T-cell memory formation after mild COVID-19. Study-wide points: The study found balanced CD4/CD8 in clones contracting day 15 to 85 and a CD4+ lean in later expanders.

One entry per CDR3 protein, called by TCRdb with MiXCR from the 5' RACE reads. The repertoire holds some 190,000 distinct CDR3 sequences, about 17% seen once, with 2% to 3% in the top ten. Regarding this clonotype: Its specificity is unknown.

The CDR3 consists of 14 residues. V gave up 4 bases and J gave up 2 bases; unmatched junction bases: 4. The chain couples TRBV12-3 or TRBV12-4 to TRBJ1-1; 7 nucleotides line up with TRBD1. Sequencing was done on a sample of PBMCs or a T cell subset sorted from them (not recorded which). The TCR comes from an adult woman who had mild COVID-19 (a few samples of this study predate the infection). Cell type and time point are not known. As DNA, the CDR3 is TGTGCCAGCAGTTCGGGACAGCAAAACACTGAAGCTTTCTTT. Amino acid sequence: CASSSGQQNTEAFF.